Below are 18 T cell receptor beta chains sequenced from a single sample in a study of blood T cell repertoires in COVID-19 (dated by TCRdb to the early 2020s). Library creation used the immunoSEQ multiplex PCR assay. TCRdb's version of the immuneACCESS table is confined to in-frame rearrangements and falls short of the full clone set. An unresolved V gene accounts for under half of the shortfall where checked; the remainder is of unknown origin. The sample table contains more than 200,000 clones; only one count was recorded for about 79% of them. About 8.9% of the sample is in the top ten clones. The sequenced sample was peripheral blood. These TCRs come from a man older than 75 with acute or convalescent COVID-19.

The chain has TRBV30 and TRBJ2-3; TRBD2 is a possible D gene (5 bases). Per the germline V gene, CDR1 is GTSNPN and CDR2 is SVGIG (reference sequence). The CDR3 runs 13 residues. Trimming took off 5 bases at V and 6 bases at J, with 15 bases between the two ends. Here the CDR3 reads CAWCRGWEDTQYF. The DNA for the CDR3 is TGTGCCTGGTGTCGGGGTTGGGAGGATACGCAGTATTTT.

The chain employs TRBV6-6 and TRBJ2-7; 11 bases line up with TRBD2. CDR3 length equals 14 residues. V dropped 7 bases and J dropped 1; count of bases not matched to a gene: 3. The V gene's germline CDR1 is MNHNY and CDR2 SVGAGI (reference sequence). The CDR3 DNA follows: TGTGCCAGCAACCTAGCGGGAGGTTCCTACGAGCAGTACTTC. This codes for CASNLAGGSYEQYF.

This chain links TRBV28 with TRBJ2-7; 7 bases map to TRBD1. V gave up 5 bases and J gave up 3 bases; unmatched junction bases: 10. The length of the CDR3 is 15 residues. Germline loops: CDR1 MDHEN, CDR2 SYDVKM. Here the CDR3 reads CASSQGSQGYYEQYF. In DNA, the CDR3 is TGTGCCAGCAGTCAAGGATCACAGGGGTACTACGAGCAGTACTTC.

This chain uses TRBV27 with TRBJ1-2; a weak D match, TRBD1 (5 bases). From germline, CDR1 is MNHEY and CDR2 SMNVEV (reference sequence). The CDR3 totals 12 residues. The V gene lost 6 bases and the J gene lost 4 bases, with 9 bases spanning the gap. The CDR3 bases are TGTGCCAGCAGGGGGACTTTCTATGGCTACACCTTC. This codes for CASRGTFYGYTF.

This chain connects TRBV7-3 to TRBJ2-6; D not resolved. The ends were cut back, 1 base at V and 0 bases at J, with 19 bases in the middle. The germline V gene has CDR1 SGHTA and CDR2 FQGTGA. The CDR3 consists of 20 residues. The CDR3 here is CASSLSLLGLPSSGANVLTF. CDR3 sequence (DNA): TGTGCCAGCAGCTTAAGTTTGCTTGGGCTCCCCAGCTCTGGGGCCAACGTCCTGACTTTC.

This clone has only one observation. This chain uses TRBV3-1 (or the pseudogene TRBV3-2) with TRBJ2-4; 7 positions match TRBD2. The CDR3 is 14 amino acids. Germline trimming cut 1 base from V and 6 bases from J; bases unmatched to any gene: 3. The germline gives CDR1 LGHDT, CDR2 YNNKEL (reference sequence). CDR3 coding DNA: TGTGCCAGCAGCCAAGCCGGGGGGATAAACATTCAGTACTTC. Residues: CASSQAGGINIQYF.

J is TRBJ1-1 and V is TRBV7-3; 10 bases line up with TRBD1. The CDR3 is made up of 15 amino acids. V was clipped by 5 bases and J by 1 base; unmatched bases: 4. Germline values: CDR1 SGHTA, CDR2 FQGTGA. CDR3 in DNA: TGTGCCAGCAGCCCCCGGGACAGGGGGAACACTGAAGCTTTCTTT. Amino acid sequence: CASSPRDRGNTEAFF.

The gene calls are TRBV6-5 and TRBJ1-4; D is possibly TRBD1 (6 bases). Trimming stripped 1 base from V and 11 bases from J, with 11 bases between. The germline CDR1 and CDR2 sequences are MNHEY and SVGAGI. There are 13 residues in the CDR3. As DNA, the CDR3 is TGTGCCAGCAGTTACTACCGGGACACCAAACTGTTTTTT. Translating gives CASSYYRDTKLFF.

The chain combines TRBV30 with TRBJ2-7; D gene unclear. The length of the CDR3 is 14 residues. Per the germline V gene, CDR1 is GTSNPN and CDR2 is SVGIG (reference sequence). The V end lost 0 bases, the J end lost 4 bases, and 13 bases lay between the germline ends. CDR3 nucleotides: TGTGCCTGGAGTGTACCAGGCAATGGTTACGAGCAGTACTTC. Protein: CAWSVPGNGYEQYF.

The chain links TRBV7-3 to TRBJ1-2; D unclear. Germline CDR1 is SGHTA and CDR2 is FQGTGA. The CDR3 has 13 residues. V was clipped by 2 bases and J by 4 bases, with 8 bases between them. The CDR3 sequence is CASSLGRGYGYTF. CDR3 nucleotides: TGTGCCAGCAGCTTAGGGCGGGGCTATGGCTACACCTTC. Combining the CDR3 with reference TRBV7-3 and TRBJ1-2 gives the whole variable domain GAGVSQTPSNKVTEKGKYVELRCDPISGHTALYWYRQSLGQGPEFLIYFQGTGAADDSGLPNDRFFAVRPEGSVSTLKIQRTERGDSAVYLCASSLGRGYGYTFGSGTRLTVV.

The chain employs TRBV5-1 and TRBJ1-4; 7 nucleotides align to TRBD1. This CDR3 comprises 14 residues. The germline V gene has CDR1 SGHRS and CDR2 YFSETQ. V lost 3 bases to trimming and J lost 8 bases; unmatched junction nucleotides: 7. The CDR3 loop reads CASSSRQGGEKLFF. In nucleotides, the CDR3 is TGCGCCAGCAGCTCGAGACAGGGTGGGGAAAAACTGTTTTTT. The variable domain in full, completed from reference TRBV5-1 and TRBJ1-4, reads KAGVTQTPRYLIKTRGQQVTLSCSPISGHRSVSWYQQTPGQGLQFLFEYFSETQRNKGNFPGRFSGRQFSNSRSEMNVSTLELGDSALYLCASSSRQGGEKLFFGSGTQLSVL.

This chain joins TRBV5-1 and TRBJ1-2; TRBD1 matches 7 bases. The CDR3 totals 17 residues. Trimming cost V 4 bases and J 6 bases; bases outside gene matches: 18. CDR1 is SGHRS and CDR2 is YFSETQ in the germline V gene. DNA of the CDR3: TGCGCCAGCAGCCTGGCTTTGCTCCGGGACAGAGTAAATGGCTACACCTTC. Its protein is CASSLALLRDRVNGYTF.

V is TRBV15 and J is TRBJ2-5, with 8 bases fitting TRBD2. Per germline, CDR1 LNHNV and CDR2 YYDKDF (reference sequence). After removal of 2 bases from V and 4 bases from J, the junction contained 3 bases not matched to a gene. The CDR3 length is 14 residues. CDR3 sequence reads: CATSRPSGLETQYF. Here the CDR3 DNA reads TGTGCCACCAGCAGACCTAGCGGGTTAGAGACCCAGTACTTC.

The CDR3 DNA follows: TGTGCCAGCAGCCCCCTAGACCCGTACACTGAAGCTTTCTTT. As protein: CASSPLDPYTEAFF. The V and J genes are TRBV28 and TRBJ1-1; D is unclear. Trimming left V 6 bases short and J 3 bases short, with 14 bases between. This CDR3 has 14 residues. Germline V lookup: CDR1 MDHEN, CDR2 SYDVKM.

This clone has a handful of counts. This rearrangement joins TRBV6-5 to TRBJ2-7, with D maybe TRBD2 (6 bases). The CDR3 consists of 16 residues. The V and J ends lost 0 bases and 3 bases respectively, with 15 bases between them. CDR1 MNHEY and CDR2 SVGAGI come from the germline V gene. This chain's CDR3 is CASSYSYLSGSYEQYF. In DNA, the CDR3 is TGTGCCAGCAGTTACTCGTACCTGTCCGGGAGCTACGAGCAGTACTTC.

This clone was recorded only once. This sequence joins TRBV24-1 and TRBJ2-3; 7 bases fit TRBD1. The germline CDR1 and CDR2 sequences are KGHDR and SFDVKD. V shed 3 bases, J shed 4 bases, and the junction held 3 bases outside the gene matches. The length of the CDR3 is 14 residues. CDR3 nucleotide sequence: TGTGCCACCAGTGATCCGACAGGGCCAGATACGCAGTATTTT. Residues: CATSDPTGPDTQYF.

The chain links TRBV30 to TRBJ2-4, with D unclear. The V end was cut by 3 bases, the J end by 1 base, with 13 bases between. Per germline, CDR1 GTSNPN and CDR2 SVGIG (reference sequence). CDR3 length: 15 amino acids. The chain's CDR3 is CAWRPPRLAKNIQYF. The CDR3 bases are TGTGCCTGGAGACCACCCAGACTGGCCAAAAACATTCAGTACTTC.

The CDR3 here is CASSLGDVSYNSPLHF. CDR3 DNA: TGCGCCAGCAGCCTCGGGGATGTTTCCTATAATTCACCCCTCCACTTT. The V and J genes are TRBV5-1 and TRBJ1-6; D remains ambiguous. The germline gives CDR1 SGHRS, CDR2 YFSETQ. Between the trimmed V and J ends, which lost 4 bases and 1 base, there was a span of 12 bases. The CDR3 spans 16 residues.